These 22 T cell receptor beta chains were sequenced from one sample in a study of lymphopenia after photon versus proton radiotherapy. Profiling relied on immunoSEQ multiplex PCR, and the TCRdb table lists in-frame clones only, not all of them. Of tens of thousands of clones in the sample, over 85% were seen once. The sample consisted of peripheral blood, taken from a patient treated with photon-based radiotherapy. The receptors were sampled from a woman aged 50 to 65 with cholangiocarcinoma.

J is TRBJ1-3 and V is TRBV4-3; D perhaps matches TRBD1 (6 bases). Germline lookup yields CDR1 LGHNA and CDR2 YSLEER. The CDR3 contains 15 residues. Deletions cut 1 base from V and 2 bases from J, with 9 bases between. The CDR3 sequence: CASSQAQGTGNTIYF. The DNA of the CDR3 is TGCGCCAGCAGCCAAGCTCAGGGGACTGGAAACACCATATATTTT.

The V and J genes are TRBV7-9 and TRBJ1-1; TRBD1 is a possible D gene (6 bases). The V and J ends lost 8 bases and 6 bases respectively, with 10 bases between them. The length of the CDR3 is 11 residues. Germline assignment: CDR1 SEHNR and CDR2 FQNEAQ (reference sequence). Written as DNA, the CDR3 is TGTGCCAGCTTTGGGGGCTCTGAAGCTTTCTTT. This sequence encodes CASFGGSEAFF.

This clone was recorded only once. The DNA of the CDR3 is TGTGCCAGCAGTGAAAAGGTATACAATGAGCAGTTCTTC. Translated: CASSEKVYNEQFF. V usage is TRBV2 and J usage is TRBJ2-1; D not resolved. The CDR3 spans 13 residues. Trimming cost V 2 bases and J 4 bases, with 6 bases left between them. CDR1 and CDR2 (germline): SNHLY, FYNNEI. Using reference TRBV2 and TRBJ2-1 for the parts outside the CDR3, the full variable domain is EPEVTQTPSHQVTQMGQEVILRCVPISNHLYFYWYRQILGQKVEFLVSFYNNEISEKSEIFDDQFSVERPDGSNFTLKIRSTKLEDSAMYFCASSEKVYNEQFFGPGTRLTVL.

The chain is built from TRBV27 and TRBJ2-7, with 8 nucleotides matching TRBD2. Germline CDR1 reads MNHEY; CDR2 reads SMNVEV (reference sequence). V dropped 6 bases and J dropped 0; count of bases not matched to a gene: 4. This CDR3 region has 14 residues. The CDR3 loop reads CASSKLAASYEQYF. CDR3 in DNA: TGTGCCAGCAGCAAACTAGCGGCCTCCTACGAGCAGTACTTC.

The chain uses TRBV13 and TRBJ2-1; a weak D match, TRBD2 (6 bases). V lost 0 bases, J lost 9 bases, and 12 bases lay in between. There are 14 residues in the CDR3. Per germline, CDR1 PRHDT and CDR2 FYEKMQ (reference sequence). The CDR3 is CASSLGRGWGEQFF. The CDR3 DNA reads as TGTGCCAGCAGCTTAGGGCGGGGTTGGGGTGAGCAGTTCTTC. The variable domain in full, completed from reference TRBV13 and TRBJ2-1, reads AAGVIQSPRHLIKEKRETATLKCYPIPRHDTVYWYQQGPGQDPQFLISFYEKMQSDKGSIPDRFSAQQFSDYHSELNMSSLELGDSALYFCASSLGRGWGEQFFGPGTRLTVL.

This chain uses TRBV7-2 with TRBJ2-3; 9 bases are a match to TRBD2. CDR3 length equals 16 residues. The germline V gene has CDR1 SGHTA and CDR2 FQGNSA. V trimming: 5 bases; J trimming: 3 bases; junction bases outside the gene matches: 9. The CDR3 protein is CASSPRQRGATDTQYF. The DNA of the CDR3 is TGTGCCAGCAGCCCCCGCCAGCGGGGGGCGACAGATACGCAGTATTTT.

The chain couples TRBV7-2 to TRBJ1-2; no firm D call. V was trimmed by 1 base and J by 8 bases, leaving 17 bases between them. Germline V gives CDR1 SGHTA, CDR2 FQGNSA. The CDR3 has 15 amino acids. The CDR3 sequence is CASSLGAGLRSGYTF. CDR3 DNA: TGTGCCAGCAGCTTAGGGGCAGGCCTACGGAGCGGCTACACCTTC.

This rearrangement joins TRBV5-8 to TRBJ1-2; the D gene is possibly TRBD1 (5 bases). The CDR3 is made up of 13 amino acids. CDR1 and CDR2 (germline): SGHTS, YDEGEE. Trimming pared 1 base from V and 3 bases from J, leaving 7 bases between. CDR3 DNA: TGTGCCAGCAGCTTGAAGGGGCACTATGGCTACACCTTC. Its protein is CASSLKGHYGYTF.

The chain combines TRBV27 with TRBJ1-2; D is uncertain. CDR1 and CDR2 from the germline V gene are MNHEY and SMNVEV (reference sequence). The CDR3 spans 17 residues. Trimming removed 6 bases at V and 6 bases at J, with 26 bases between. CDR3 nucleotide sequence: TGTGCCAGCAGGCACTCGGCAGGTGTATTCCGTACGGATGGCTACACCTTC. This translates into CASRHSAGVFRTDGYTF.

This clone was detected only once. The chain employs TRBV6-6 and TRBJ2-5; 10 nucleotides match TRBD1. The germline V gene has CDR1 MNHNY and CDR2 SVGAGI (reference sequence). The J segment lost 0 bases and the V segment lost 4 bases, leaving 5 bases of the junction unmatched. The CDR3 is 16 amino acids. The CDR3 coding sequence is TGTGCCAGCAGTTCCGGACAGGGGGTTTACCAAGAGACCCAGTACTTC. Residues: CASSSGQGVYQETQYF.

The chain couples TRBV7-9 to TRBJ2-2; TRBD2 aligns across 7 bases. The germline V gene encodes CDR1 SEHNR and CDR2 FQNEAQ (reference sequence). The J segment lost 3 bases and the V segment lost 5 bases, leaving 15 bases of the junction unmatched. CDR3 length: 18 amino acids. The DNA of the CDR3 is TGTGCCAGCAGCCCCATCGTAGGCGGGGGTCTCCACACCGGGGAGCTGTTTTTT. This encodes CASSPIVGGGLHTGELFF.

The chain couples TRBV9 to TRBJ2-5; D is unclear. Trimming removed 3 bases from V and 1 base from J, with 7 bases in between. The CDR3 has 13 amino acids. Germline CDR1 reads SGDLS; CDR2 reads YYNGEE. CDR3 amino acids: CASSGRLQETQYF. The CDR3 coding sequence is TGTGCCAGCAGCGGCCGCCTCCAAGAGACCCAGTACTTC.

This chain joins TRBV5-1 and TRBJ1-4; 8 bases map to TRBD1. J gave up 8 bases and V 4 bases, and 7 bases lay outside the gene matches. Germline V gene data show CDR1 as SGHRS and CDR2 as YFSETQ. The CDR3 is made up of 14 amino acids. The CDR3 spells CASSSQTGVEKLFF. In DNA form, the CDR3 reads TGCGCCAGCAGCAGTCAGACAGGGGTCGAAAAACTGTTTTTT.

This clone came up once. The chain's CDR3 is CASRPGPNQPQHF. The DNA for the CDR3 is TGTGCCAGCAGGCCGGGGCCCAATCAGCCCCAGCATTTT. V gene TRBV28 combines with J gene TRBJ1-5; D possibly corresponds to TRBD1 (5 bases). V shed 6 bases and J shed 3 bases, with 9 bases lying between them. CDR1 and CDR2 from the germline V gene are MDHEN and SYDVKM. This CDR3 spans 13 amino acids.

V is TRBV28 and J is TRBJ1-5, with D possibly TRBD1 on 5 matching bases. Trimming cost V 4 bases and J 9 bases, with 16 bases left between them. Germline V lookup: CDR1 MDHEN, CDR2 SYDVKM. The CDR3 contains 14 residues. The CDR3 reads CASSSNGEGRPQHF. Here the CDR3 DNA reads TGTGCCAGCAGTTCAAATGGTGAGGGGAGGCCCCAGCATTTT.

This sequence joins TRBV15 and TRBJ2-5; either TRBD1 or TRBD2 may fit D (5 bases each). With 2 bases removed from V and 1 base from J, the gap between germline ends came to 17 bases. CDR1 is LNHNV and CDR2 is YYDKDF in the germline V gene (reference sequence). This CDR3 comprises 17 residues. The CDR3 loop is CATSRPHGDGAQETQYF. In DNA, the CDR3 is TGTGCCACCAGCAGACCGCATGGGGACGGCGCCCAAGAGACCCAGTACTTC.

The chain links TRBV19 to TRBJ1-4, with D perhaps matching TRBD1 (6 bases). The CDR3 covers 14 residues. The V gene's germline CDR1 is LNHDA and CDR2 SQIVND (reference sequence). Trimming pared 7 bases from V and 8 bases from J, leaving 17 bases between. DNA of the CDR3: TGTGCCAGTAACTCGGCGGGGGCTGTGGAAAAACTGTTTTTT. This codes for CASNSAGAVEKLFF.

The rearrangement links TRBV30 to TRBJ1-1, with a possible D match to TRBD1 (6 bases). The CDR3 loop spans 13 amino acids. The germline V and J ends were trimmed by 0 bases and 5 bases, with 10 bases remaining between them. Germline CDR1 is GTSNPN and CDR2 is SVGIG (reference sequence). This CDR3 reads CAWSVEGGTEAFF. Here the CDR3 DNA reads TGTGCCTGGAGTGTAGAGGGGGGAACTGAAGCTTTCTTT. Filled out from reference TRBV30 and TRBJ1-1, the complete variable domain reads SQTIHQWPATLVQPVGSPLSLECTVEGTSNPNLYWYRQAAGRGLQLLFYSVGIGQISSEVPQNLSASRPQDRQFILSSKKLLLSDSGFYLCAWSVEGGTEAFFGQGTRLTVV.

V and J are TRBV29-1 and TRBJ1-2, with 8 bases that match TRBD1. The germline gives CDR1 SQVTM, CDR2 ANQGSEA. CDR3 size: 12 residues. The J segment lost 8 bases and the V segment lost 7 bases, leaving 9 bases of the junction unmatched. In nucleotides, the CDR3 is TGCAGCGCCTTCGACAGGGGACGGGGCTACACCTTC. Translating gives CSAFDRGRGYTF.

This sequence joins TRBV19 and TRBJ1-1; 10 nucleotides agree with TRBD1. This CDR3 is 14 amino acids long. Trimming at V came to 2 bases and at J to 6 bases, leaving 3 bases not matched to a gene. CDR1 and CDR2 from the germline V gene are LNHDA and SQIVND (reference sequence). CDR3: CASSIRGQGSEAFF. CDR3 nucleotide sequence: TGTGCCAGTAGTATACGGGGACAGGGGTCTGAAGCTTTCTTT. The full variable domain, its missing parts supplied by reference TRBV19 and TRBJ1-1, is DGGITQSPKYLFRKEGQNVTLSCEQNLNHDAMYWYRQDPGQGLRLIYYSQIVNDFQKGDIAEGYSVSREKKESFPLTVTSAQKNPTAFYLCASSIRGQGSEAFFGQGTRLTVV.

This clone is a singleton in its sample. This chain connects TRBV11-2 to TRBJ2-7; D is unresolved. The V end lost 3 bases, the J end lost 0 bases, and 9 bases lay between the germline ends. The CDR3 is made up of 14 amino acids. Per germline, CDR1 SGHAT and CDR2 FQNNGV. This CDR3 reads CASSFGSFSYEQYF. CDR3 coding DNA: TGTGCCAGCAGCTTTGGCTCGTTCTCCTACGAGCAGTACTTC.

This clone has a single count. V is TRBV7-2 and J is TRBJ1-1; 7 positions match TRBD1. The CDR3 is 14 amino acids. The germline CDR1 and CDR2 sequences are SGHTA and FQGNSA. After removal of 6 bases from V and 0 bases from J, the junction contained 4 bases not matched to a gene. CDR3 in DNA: TGTGCCAGCAGTTCGGACAGGATGAACACTGAAGCTTTCTTT. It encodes CASSSDRMNTEAFF. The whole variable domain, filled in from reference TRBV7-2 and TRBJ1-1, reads GAGVSQSPSNKVTEKGKDVELRCDPISGHTALYWYRQSLGQGLEFLIYFQGNSAPDKSGLPSDRFSAERTGGSVSTLTIQRTQQEDSAVYLCASSSDRMNTEAFFGQGTRLTVV.